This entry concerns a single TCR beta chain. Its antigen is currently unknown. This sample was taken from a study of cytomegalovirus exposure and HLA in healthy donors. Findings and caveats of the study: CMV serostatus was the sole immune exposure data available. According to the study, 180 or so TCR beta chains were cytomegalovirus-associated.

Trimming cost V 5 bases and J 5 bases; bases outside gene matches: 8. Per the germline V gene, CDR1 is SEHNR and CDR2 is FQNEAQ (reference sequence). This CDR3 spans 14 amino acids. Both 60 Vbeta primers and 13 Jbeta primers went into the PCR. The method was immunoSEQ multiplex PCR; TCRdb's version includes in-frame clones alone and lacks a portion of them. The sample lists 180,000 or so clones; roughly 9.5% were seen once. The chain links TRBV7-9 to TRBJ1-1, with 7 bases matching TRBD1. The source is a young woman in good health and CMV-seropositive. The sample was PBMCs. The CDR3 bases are TGTGCCAGCAGCCGACAGGGTGTTGGGACTGAAGCTTTCTTT. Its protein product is CASSRQGVGTEAFF.